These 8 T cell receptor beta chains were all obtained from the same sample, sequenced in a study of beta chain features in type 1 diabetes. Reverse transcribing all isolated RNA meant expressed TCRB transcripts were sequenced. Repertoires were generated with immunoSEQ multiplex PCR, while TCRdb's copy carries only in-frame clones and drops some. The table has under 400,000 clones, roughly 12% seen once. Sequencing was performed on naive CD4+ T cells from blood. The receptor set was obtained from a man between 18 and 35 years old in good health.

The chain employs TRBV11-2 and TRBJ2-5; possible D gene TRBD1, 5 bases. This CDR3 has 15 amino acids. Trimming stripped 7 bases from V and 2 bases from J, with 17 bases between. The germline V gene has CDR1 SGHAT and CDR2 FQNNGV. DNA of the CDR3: TGTGCCAGCACCAACCCTTACAGGTTTCAAGAGACCCAGTACTTC. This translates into CASTNPYRFQETQYF.

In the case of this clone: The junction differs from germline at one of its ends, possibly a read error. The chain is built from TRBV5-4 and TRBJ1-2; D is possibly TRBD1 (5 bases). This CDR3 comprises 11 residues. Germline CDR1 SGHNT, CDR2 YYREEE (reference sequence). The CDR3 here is CASTRAAKVFF. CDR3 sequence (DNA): TGTGCCAGCACCAGGGCTGCCAAGGTTTTCTTC.

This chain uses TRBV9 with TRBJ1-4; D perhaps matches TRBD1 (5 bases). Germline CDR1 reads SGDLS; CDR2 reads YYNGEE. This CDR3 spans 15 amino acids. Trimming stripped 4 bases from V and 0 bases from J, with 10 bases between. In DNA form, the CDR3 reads TGTGCCAGCAGCTCCGGGGGGACAACTAATGAAAAACTGTTTTTT. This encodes CASSSGGTTNEKLFF.

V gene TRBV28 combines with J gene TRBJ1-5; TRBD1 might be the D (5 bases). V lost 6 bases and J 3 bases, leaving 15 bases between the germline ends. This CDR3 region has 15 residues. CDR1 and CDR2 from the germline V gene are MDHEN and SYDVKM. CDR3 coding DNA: TGTGCCAGCAGATCCTCTGACAGAAACAATCAGCCCCAGCATTTT. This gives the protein CASRSSDRNNQPQHF.

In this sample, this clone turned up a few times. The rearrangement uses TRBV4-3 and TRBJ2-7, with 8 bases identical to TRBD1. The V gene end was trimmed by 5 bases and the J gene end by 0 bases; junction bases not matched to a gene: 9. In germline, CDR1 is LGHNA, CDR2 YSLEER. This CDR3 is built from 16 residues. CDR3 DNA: TGCGCCAGCAGCGTAACCGGGACAGGTAGCTCCTACGAGCAGTACTTC. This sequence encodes CASSVTGTGSSYEQYF.

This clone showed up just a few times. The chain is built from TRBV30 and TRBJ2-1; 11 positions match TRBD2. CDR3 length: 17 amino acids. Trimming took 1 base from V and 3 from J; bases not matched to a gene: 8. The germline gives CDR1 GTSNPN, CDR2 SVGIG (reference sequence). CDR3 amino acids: CAWSGLLAGGLYNEQFF. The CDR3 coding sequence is TGTGCCTGGAGTGGCCTGTTAGCGGGGGGGCTCTACAATGAGCAGTTCTTC.

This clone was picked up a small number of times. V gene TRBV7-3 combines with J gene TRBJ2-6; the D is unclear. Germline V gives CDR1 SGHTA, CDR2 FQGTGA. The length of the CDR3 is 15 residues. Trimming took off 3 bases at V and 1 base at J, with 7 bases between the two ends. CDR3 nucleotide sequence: TGTGCCAGCAGCTTTTCCCTTTCTGGGGCCAACGTCCTGACTTTC. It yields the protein CASSFSLSGANVLTF.

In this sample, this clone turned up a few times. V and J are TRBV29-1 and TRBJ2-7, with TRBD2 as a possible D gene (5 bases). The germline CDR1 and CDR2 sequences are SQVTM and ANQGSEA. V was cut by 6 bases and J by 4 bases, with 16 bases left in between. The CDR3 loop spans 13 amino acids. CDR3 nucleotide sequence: TGCAGCGTCCTGGGAGTTTGGAGTTACGAGCAGTACTTC. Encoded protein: CSVLGVWSYEQYF.